Listed below are T cell receptor beta chains from one sample, sequenced in a study of blood T cell repertoires in COVID-19. Using immunoSEQ multiplex PCR, the repertoire was profiled, and TCRdb retains in-frame clones only, with some absent. The sample holds 200,000 to 250,000 clones, about 90% seen once. The material sequenced was peripheral blood. These TCRs come from a man aged 40-49 years with active or convalescent COVID-19. The CDR3 runs from the conserved cysteine through the conserved F or W. A D gene is named only where the DNA matches it firmly. Rows give clone size only sometimes, using once, few, many, or a class for an expanded clone.

TRBV15	TRBJ2-7	NA	NA	TGTGCCACCAGCAGACCTAGCTCCCTAACCTACGAGCAGTACTTC	CATSRPSSLTYEQYF
TRBV25-1	TRBJ1-4	once	NA	TGTGCCAGCAGTGAGCCAGGACGGGAAACTAATGAAAAACTGTTTTTT	CASSEPGRETNEKLFF
TRBV28	TRBJ1-2	NA	TRBD1	TGTGCCAGCAGTTCTCTTCAGGGGGCCAACTATGGCTACACCTTC	CASSSLQGANYGYTF
TRBV4-1	TRBJ1-4	NA	TRBD1	TGCGCCAGCAGCCAAGCCGACAGGGTGGGTGAAAAACTGTTTTTT	CASSQADRVGEKLFF
TRBV4-2	TRBJ2-4	NA	NA	TGTGCCAGCAGCCAAGTAATCGGACTCGGGGACATTCAGTACTTC	CASSQVIGLGDIQYF
TRBV15	TRBJ2-7	NA	NA	TGTGCCACCAGCAGAGGGGCATACGAGCAGTACTTC	CATSRGAYEQYF
TRBV3-1/TRBV3-2	TRBJ2-2	NA	TRBD2	TGTGCCAGCAGCCAAGAGCGAGTAGCGGGGCACACCGGGGAGCTGTTTTTT	CASSQERVAGHTGELFF
TRBV28	TRBJ2-1	NA	TRBD1	TGTGCCAGCAGTTTGTCCAGCGGGACAGGGCTCAATGAGCAGTTCTTC	CASSLSSGTGLNEQFF
TRBV2	TRBJ1-2	once	NA	TGTGCCAGCAGTGAAGTTGGGGGGGCCGGCTATGGCTACACCTTC	CASSEVGGAGYGYTF
TRBV19	TRBJ2-5	NA	NA	TGTGCCAGTAGTAACAGTGTACTAGAGACCCAGTACTTC	CASSNSVLETQYF
TRBV30	TRBJ1-5	NA	TRBD1	TGTGCCTGGAGTGGGATCCGGGACAGCCTTTCCAATCAGCCCCAGCATTTT	CAWSGIRDSLSNQPQHF
TRBV5-1	TRBJ2-3	NA	NA	TGCGCCAGCAGCTTCACCGGACAGACCACAGATACGCAGTATTTT	CASSFTGQTTDTQYF
TRBV6-5	TRBJ2-7	NA	TRBD1	TGTGCCAGCAGTAGCCGGGACAGCTCCTACGAGCAGTACTTC	CASSSRDSSYEQYF
TRBV7-9	TRBJ1-1	NA	TRBD1	TGTGCCAGCAGGTTTGCAGGGGGCACTGAAGCTTTCTTT	CASRFAGGTEAFF
TRBV7-8	TRBJ1-5	NA	TRBD1	TGTGCCAGCAGCTTCGGACAGGGGGGTGATCAGCCCCAGCATTTT	CASSFGQGGDQPQHF
TRBV28	TRBJ1-6	NA	NA	TGTGCCAGCAGTTCCGGGGAGTCGCATGTTCCCCTCCACTTT	CASSSGESHVPLHF
TRBV12-3/TRBV12-4	TRBJ1-5	NA	NA	TGTGCCAGCAGCTTCGACAGGTTTCAGCCCCAGCATTTT	CASSFDRFQPQHF
TRBV30	TRBJ2-7	NA	NA	TGTGCCTGGGGGTTGGGTGGCGGGCCGAGCGAGCAGTACTTC	CAWGLGGGPSEQYF
TRBV5-8	TRBJ2-1	once	NA	TGTGCCAGCACACGGCGGGGCCTCTACAATGAGCAGTTCTTC	CASTRRGLYNEQFF
TRBV2	TRBJ2-3	NA	TRBD1	TGTGCCAGCAGGCGGGACAGGAATGGGGATACGCAGTATTTT	CASRRDRNGDTQYF
TRBV28	TRBJ2-7	once	TRBD2	TGTGCCGCCCCCGCCCTGGCGGGAGCTCTGGAAGAGCAGTACTTC	CAAPALAGALEEQYF
TRBV28	TRBJ1-3	NA	NA	TGTGCCAGCAGCCCCCCGCAGGACTCTGGAAACACCATATATTTT	CASSPPQDSGNTIYF
TRBV5-1	TRBJ2-1	NA	TRBD1	TGCGCCAGCAGCCCCGGGACAGGGAGCTTCCGCCCATTCGAGCAGTTCTTC	CASSPGTGSFRPFEQFF
TRBV19	TRBJ1-5	NA	NA	TGTGCCAGTAGTTGGACAGCGAATCAGCCCCAGCATTTT	CASSWTANQPQHF
TRBV5-1	TRBJ2-7	NA	TRBD1	TGCGCCAGCAGCCCCCTCGGACAGGAGTACGAGCAGTACTTC	CASSPLGQEYEQYF
TRBV12-5	TRBJ2-1	NA	NA	TGTGCTAGTGGTAGGGGGGAGGGCCTCTCCTACAATGAGCAGTTCTTC	CASGRGEGLSYNEQFF
TRBV5-1	TRBJ2-7	NA	TRBD2	TGCGCCAGCAGCTTCGCTAGCGGGGGGATAAACGAGCAGTACTTC	CASSFASGGINEQYF
TRBV7-9	TRBJ2-7	NA	TRBD1	TGTGCCAGCAGCCCCGGAACCCTGGACAGGGGGACCTACGAGCAGTACTTC	CASSPGTLDRGTYEQYF
TRBV9	TRBJ1-1	NA	NA	TGTGCCAGCAGCGCTCAGATGAACACTGAAGCTTTCTTT	CASSAQMNTEAFF
TRBV19	TRBJ1-4	NA	NA	TGTGCCAGTAGTATAGCCTTTGCGAAGATCAATGAAAAACTGTTTTTT	CASSIAFAKINEKLFF
TRBV5-8	TRBJ1-2	NA	NA	TGTGCCAGCAGCTATCCGAACTATGGCTACACCTTC	CASSYPNYGYTF
TRBV5-8	TRBJ1-5	NA	TRBD1	TGTGCCAGCAGCTTGTTCACGAAGGACAGGGCCATCAATCAGCCCCAGCATTTT	CASSLFTKDRAINQPQHF
TRBV3-1/TRBV3-2	TRBJ2-1	NA	NA	TGTGCCAGCAGCCAAGAGTCCCTAGCGAGCTACAATGAGCAGTTCTTC	CASSQESLASYNEQFF
TRBV7-9	TRBJ1-2	NA	TRBD1	TGTGCCAGCAGCACAAGGACAGGGACCACCTATGGCTACACCTTC	CASSTRTGTTYGYTF
TRBV12-3/TRBV12-4	TRBJ2-7	NA	NA	TGTGCCAGCAGTTTACTCTACGAGCAGTACTTC	CASSLLYEQYF
TRBV5-1	TRBJ2-7	NA	NA	TGCGCCAGCAGCGCGGACGGACTTATTTACGAGCAGTACTTC	CASSADGLIYEQYF
TRBV5-1	TRBJ2-3	many	TRBD2	TGCGCCAGCAGCCCCCGGACTAGCGGGGGGCCTATGGATACGCAGTATTTT	CASSPRTSGGPMDTQYF
TRBV6-5	TRBJ1-1	NA	NA	TGTGCCAGCAGGCAGGGGTATGGGAACACTGAAGCTTTCTTT	CASRQGYGNTEAFF
TRBV25-1	TRBJ2-3	NA	TRBD1	TGTGCCAGCAGTGGACAGGGTGCGGCAGATACGCAGTATTTT	CASSGQGAADTQYF
TRBV5-6	TRBJ1-1	NA	TRBD1	TGTGCCAGCAGCTTGGATTTTCAGGGGGCGCGAACTGAAGCTTTCTTT	CASSLDFQGARTEAFF
TRBV5-6	TRBJ2-1	NA	TRBD1	TGTGCCAGCAGCAGGGGACAGGGTTTTATCAATGAGCAGTTCTTC	CASSRGQGFINEQFF
TRBV4-1	TRBJ2-3	NA	NA	TGCGCCAGCAGCCGAGCGATCACAGATACGCAGTATTTT	CASSRAITDTQYF
TRBV27	TRBJ2-7	NA	TRBD1	TGTGCCAGCAGTGTAAGACAGGGGGCGATCGAGCAGTACTTC	CASSVRQGAIEQYF
TRBV28	TRBJ1-6	NA	NA	TGTGCCAGCAGTCCCCTGGGGGGGGCGTATAATTCACCCCTCCACTTT	CASSPLGGAYNSPLHF
TRBV27	TRBJ1-2	NA	NA	TGTGCCAGCAGTTTAAACAGGTATAGCTATGGCTACACCTTC	CASSLNRYSYGYTF
TRBV28	TRBJ1-2	NA	TRBD1	TGTGCCAGCAGTCCCCTCTGGACAGGGGGCGACTATGGCTACACCTTC	CASSPLWTGGDYGYTF
TRBV30	TRBJ1-2	NA	NA	TGTGCCTGGAGTCTGGGGGGTTTCTATGGCTACACCTTC	CAWSLGGFYGYTF
TRBV19	TRBJ1-2	NA	NA	TGTGCCAGTAGCCCCGACACCGCTACCAGGGGTGGCTACACCTTC	CASSPDTATRGGYTF
TRBV27	TRBJ1-2	NA	NA	TGTGCCAGCAGTCCCTACAGGGCAGGGCGGGGCTACACCTTC	CASSPYRAGRGYTF